These 11 T cell receptor beta chains share one sample of origin, sequenced in a study of shared clonotypes between healthy human individuals. Naive CD8 populations comprised CD45RO-negative cells positively selected for CCR7, excluding terminally differentiated effector memory CD45RA+ cells. Produced via immunoSEQ multiplex PCR; TCRdb's table is partial and in-frame only. The repertoire has about 2 million clones, over 85% of them found once; the top ten carry 0.9% to 1.4%. The sample was naive CD8+ T cells sorted from blood. The receptors derive from a man in his late teens or twenties in good health.

The rearrangement uses TRBV5-3 and TRBJ2-7; D not certain. TRBV5-3 is reported as an ORF; its role is uncertain. The CDR3 spans 16 residues. Between the trimmed V and J ends, which lost 1 base and 5 bases, there was a span of 19 bases. The chain's CDR3 is CARSLSATIQRDEQYF. The CDR3 DNA reads TGTGCCAGAAGCTTGTCAGCGACCATCCAAAGAGACGAGCAGTACTTC.

The genes are TRBV4-1 and TRBJ1-2, with a weak D call TRBD1 (6 bases). The CDR3 contains 13 residues. V lost 6 bases and J 5 bases, leaving 13 bases between the germline ends. Germline-derived CDR1 and CDR2 are MGHRA and YSYEKL. The CDR3 sequence: CASSPGHLYGYTF. Here the CDR3 DNA reads TGCGCCAGCAGTCCGGGACACCTATATGGCTACACCTTC.

The chain links TRBV9 to TRBJ2-3; D not resolved. The germline CDR1 and CDR2 sequences are SGDLS and YYNGEE. Trimming removed 3 bases at V and 5 bases at J, with 13 bases between. CDR3 length: 14 residues. CDR3 nucleotide sequence: TGTGCCAGCAGCGCCCCTCTATCAATAGATACGCAGTATTTT. Translation gives CASSAPLSIDTQYF.

This chain uses TRBV7-9 with TRBJ2-5; possibly TRBD2 for D (6 bases). CDR1 is SEHNR, CDR2 FQNEAQ, per germline (reference sequence). This CDR3 spans 15 amino acids. V lost 4 bases to trimming and J lost 5 bases, with 17 bases between them. CDR3 nucleotides: TGTGCCAGCAGCTCCCTGAGGAGGGAGGTGGAGACCCAGTACTTC. It codes for CASSSLRREVETQYF. Looking up the rest from reference TRBV7-9 and TRBJ2-5 gives the full variable domain: DTGVSQNPRHKITKRGQNVTFRCDPISEHNRLYWYRQTLGQGPEFLTYFQNEAQLEKSRLLSDRFSAERPKGSFSTLEIQRTEQGDSAMYLCASSSLRREVETQYFGPGTRLLVL.

The chain joins TRBV27 to TRBJ2-7, with 8 bases matching TRBD1. The CDR3 contains 14 residues. Germline V gene lookup returns CDR1 MNHEY and CDR2 SMNVEV (reference sequence). V dropped 6 bases and J dropped 6; count of bases not matched to a gene: 10. The CDR3 sequence is CASSSGGVLGEQYF. The CDR3 nucleotides are TGTGCCAGCAGCTCAGGGGGCGTTTTGGGCGAGCAGTACTTC.

This clone was detected only once. The chain couples TRBV7-9 to TRBJ2-7; D is ambiguous. Germline V lookup: CDR1 SEHNR, CDR2 FQNEAQ (reference sequence). The CDR3 extends over 14 amino acids. Deletions cut 3 bases from V and 7 bases from J, with 16 bases between. The DNA for the CDR3 is TGTGCCAGCAGCTTCAAGGGAACCTACGGGGAGCAGTACTTC. Translating gives CASSFKGTYGEQYF.

The chain couples TRBV13 to TRBJ2-5; D may be TRBD1 (6 bases). Germline CDR1 is PRHDT and CDR2 is FYEKMQ (reference sequence). The CDR3 totals 14 residues. V lost 2 bases and J lost 2, with 9 bases in between. The DNA of the CDR3 is TGTGCCAGCAGCTTACGGACAGAGCAAGAGACCCAGTACTTC. It specifies CASSLRTEQETQYF.

V gene TRBV6-1 combines with J gene TRBJ2-7; D unclear. There are 13 residues in the CDR3. Germline-derived CDR1 and CDR2 are MNHNS and SASEGT. Trimming took off 8 bases at V and 2 bases at J, with 13 bases between the two ends. The CDR3 loop reads CASYETEAYEQYF. The DNA for the CDR3 is TGTGCCAGCTATGAAACAGAAGCCTACGAGCAGTACTTC.

This clone was picked up one time. Other DNA sequences in the same sample also yield this CDR3. The chain joins TRBV30 to TRBJ1-6; no clear D. This CDR3 has 11 amino acids. The germline V gene encodes CDR1 GTSNPN and CDR2 SVGIG (reference sequence). Trimming removed 5 bases from V and 7 bases from J, with 6 bases in between. CDR3 in amino acids: CAWDLNSPLHF. The DNA of the CDR3 is TGTGCCTGGGACCTGAATTCACCCCTCCACTTT.

V and J are TRBV5-6 and TRBJ1-3; D call uncertain. Germline CDR1 reads SGHDT; CDR2 reads YYEEEE. The CDR3 extends over 14 amino acids. Trimming shortened V by 2 bases and J by 4 bases, and 10 bases separated the two germline ends. This CDR3 is CASSFKGYGNTIYF. The CDR3 DNA reads TGTGCCAGCAGCTTTAAGGGATACGGAAACACCATATATTTT.

This clone was seen a single time. V usage is TRBV6-4 and J usage is TRBJ2-3; maybe TRBD1 (6 bases). Trimming shortened V by 0 bases and J by 0 bases, and 7 bases separated the two germline ends. The CDR3 spans 15 residues. Germline V gene data show CDR1 as MRHNA and CDR2 as SNTAGT. CDR3 nucleotide sequence: TGTGCCAGCAGTGACTCAGGGGGAAGCACAGATACGCAGTATTTT. It specifies CASSDSGGSTDTQYF.